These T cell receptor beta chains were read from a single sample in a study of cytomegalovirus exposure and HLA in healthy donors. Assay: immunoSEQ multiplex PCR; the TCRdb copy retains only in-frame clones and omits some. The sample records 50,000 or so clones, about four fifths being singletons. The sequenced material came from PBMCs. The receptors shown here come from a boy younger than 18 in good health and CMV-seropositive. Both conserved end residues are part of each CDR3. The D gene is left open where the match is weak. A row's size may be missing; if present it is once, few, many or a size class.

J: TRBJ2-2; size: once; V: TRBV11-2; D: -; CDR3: CASSLVQGSTGELFF; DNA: TGTGCCAGCAGCTTAGTACAGGGATCGACCGGGGAGCTGTTTTTT
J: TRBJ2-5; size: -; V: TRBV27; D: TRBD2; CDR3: CASQKRAGRGETQYF; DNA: TGTGCCAGCCAGAAGAGAGCGGGGAGAGGAGAGACCCAGTACTTC
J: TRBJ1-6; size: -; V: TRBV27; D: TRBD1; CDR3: CASSYTGQGAYYYNSPLHF; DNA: TGTGCCAGCAGTTATACGGGACAGGGGGCGTACTACTATAATTCACCCCTCCACTTT
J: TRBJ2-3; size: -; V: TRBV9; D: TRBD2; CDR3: CASSVSGGATDTQYF; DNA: TGTGCCAGCAGCGTAAGCGGGGGGGCGACAGATACGCAGTATTTT
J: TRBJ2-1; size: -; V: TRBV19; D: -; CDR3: CASSRGERSSYNEQFF; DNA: TGTGCCAGTAGTAGGGGCGAGAGGAGCTCCTACAATGAGCAGTTCTTC
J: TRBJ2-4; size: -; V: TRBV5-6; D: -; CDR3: CASSSGLAKNIQYF; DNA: TGTGCCAGCAGCTCGGGTCTAGCCAAAAACATTCAGTACTTC
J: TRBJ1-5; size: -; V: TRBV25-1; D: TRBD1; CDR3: CASSDLGQDHQPQHF; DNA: TGTGCCAGCAGTGATTTAGGACAGGATCATCAGCCCCAGCATTTT
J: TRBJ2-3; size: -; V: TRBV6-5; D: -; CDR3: CASSFGTLRDTQYF; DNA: TGTGCCAGCAGTTTCGGGACACTACGGGATACGCAGTATTTT
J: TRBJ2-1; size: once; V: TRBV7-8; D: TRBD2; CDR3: CASSLGLAGDGGQFF; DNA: TGTGCCAGCAGCTTAGGACTAGCGGGGGACGGGGGGCAGTTCTTC
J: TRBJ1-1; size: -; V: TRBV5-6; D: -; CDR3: CASSAQQYPTTEAFF; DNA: TGTGCCAGCAGCGCCCAACAGTATCCGACCACTGAAGCTTTCTTT
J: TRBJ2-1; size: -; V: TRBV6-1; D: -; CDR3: CASSGQYYNEQFF; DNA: TGTGCCAGCAGTGGCCAGTATTACAATGAGCAGTTCTTC
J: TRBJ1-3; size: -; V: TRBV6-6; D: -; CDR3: CASSPSRISGNTIYF; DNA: TGTGCCAGCAGTCCGTCGCGGATCTCTGGAAACACCATATACTTT
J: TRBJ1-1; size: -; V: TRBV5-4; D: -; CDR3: CASSFPRGNTEAFF; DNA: TGTGCCAGCAGCTTCCCTCGGGGGAACACTGAAGCTTTCTTT
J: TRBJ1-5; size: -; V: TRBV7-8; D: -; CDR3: CASSFRDQPQHF; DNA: TGTGCCAGCAGCTTCCGGGATCAGCCCCAGCATTTT
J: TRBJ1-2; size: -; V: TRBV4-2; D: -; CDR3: CASSQEGSSYYGYTF; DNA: TGTGCCAGCAGCCAAGAGGGCAGCAGCTACTATGGCTACACCTTC
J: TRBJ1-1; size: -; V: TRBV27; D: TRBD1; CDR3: CASSDRGRNTEAFF; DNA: TGTGCCAGCAGTGACAGGGGGCGGAACACTGAAGCTTTCTTT
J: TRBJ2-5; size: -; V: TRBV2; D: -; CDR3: CATQRRAEGETQYF; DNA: TGTGCCACGCAGCGGAGGGCAGAGGGAGAGACCCAGTACTTC
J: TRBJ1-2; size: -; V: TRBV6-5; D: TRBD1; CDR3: CASSYAGGGDYTF; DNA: TGTGCCAGCAGTTACGCAGGGGGCGGCGACTACACCTTC
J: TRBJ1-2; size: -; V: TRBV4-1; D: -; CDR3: CASSQGVLNVYGYTF; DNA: TGCGCCAGCAGCCAAGGAGTCCTAAATGTCTATGGCTACACCTTC
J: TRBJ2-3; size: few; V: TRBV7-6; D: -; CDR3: CASSPLRGSTDTQYF; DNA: TGTGCCAGCAGCCCCTTAAGGGGCAGCACAGATACGCAGTATTTT
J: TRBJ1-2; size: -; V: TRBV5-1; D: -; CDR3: CASSLSGRGNYGYTF; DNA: TGCGCCAGCAGCTTGAGTGGTAGGGGTAACTATGGCTACACCTTC
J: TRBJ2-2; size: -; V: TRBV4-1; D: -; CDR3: CASSQVGSVVMGTGELFF; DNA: TGCGCCAGCAGCCAAGTGGGGAGCGTGGTAATGGGAACCGGGGAGCTGTTTTTT
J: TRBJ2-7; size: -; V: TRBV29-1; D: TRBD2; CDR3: CSVATSGPSYEQYF; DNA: TGCAGCGTAGCTACTAGCGGGCCCTCCTACGAGCAGTACTTC
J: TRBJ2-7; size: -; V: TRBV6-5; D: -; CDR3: CASSYDRLYEQYF; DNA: TGTGCCAGCAGTTACGACAGACTCTACGAGCAGTACTTC
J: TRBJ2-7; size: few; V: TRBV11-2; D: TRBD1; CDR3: CASSTPGGDLYEQYF; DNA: TGTGCCAGCAGCACACCAGGGGGCGACCTTTACGAGCAGTACTTC
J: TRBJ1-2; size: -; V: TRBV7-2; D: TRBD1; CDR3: CASSFLIGDRPRGYTF; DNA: TGTGCCAGCAGCTTCTTGATAGGGGACAGGCCAAGAGGCTACACCTTC
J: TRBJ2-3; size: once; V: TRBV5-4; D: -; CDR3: CASSGGGAGSTDTQYF; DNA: TGTGCCAGCAGCGGAGGGGGGGCCGGTTCCACAGATACGCAGTATTTT
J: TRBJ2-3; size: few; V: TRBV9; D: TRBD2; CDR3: CASSPHGSGGTDTQYF; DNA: TGTGCCAGCAGCCCACATGGTAGCGGGGGCACAGATACGCAGTATTTT